A single sample is the source of the 30 T cell receptor beta chains below, sequenced in a study of cytomegalovirus exposure and HLA in healthy donors. PCR employed 60 Vbeta and 13 Jbeta primers. Clones were sequenced by immunoSEQ multiplex PCR, and TCRdb holds only the in-frame ones, with some missing. The table lists about 64,000 clones. Material for sequencing was PBMCs. The receptors derive from a woman aged 18-29 years in good health and CMV-seronegative.

The chain carries TRBV27 and TRBJ2-7, with D maybe TRBD1 (5 bases). Germline assignment: CDR1 MNHEY and CDR2 SMNVEV (reference sequence). This CDR3 region has 15 residues. The germline V and J ends were trimmed by 6 bases and 0 bases, with 15 bases remaining between them. As DNA, the CDR3 is TGTGCCAGCAGCCCCTCAGGGATAAGCTCCTACGAGCAGTACTTC. Its translation is CASSPSGISSYEQYF.

The chain is built from TRBV18 and TRBJ1-2; D perhaps matches TRBD1 (6 bases). Trimming took off 2 bases at V and 7 bases at J, with 14 bases between the two ends. Germline CDR1 KGHSH, CDR2 LQKENI. CDR3 length: 14 amino acids. The CDR3 sequence is CASSPGAQGGGYTF. The CDR3 DNA is TGTGCCAGCTCACCAGGGGCACAGGGCGGTGGCTACACCTTC.

The chain employs TRBV19 and TRBJ1-5; the match to TRBD1 covers 10 bases. This CDR3 region has 20 residues. J gave up 0 bases and V 4 bases, and 15 bases lay outside the gene matches. Germline CDR1 is LNHDA and CDR2 is SQIVND (reference sequence). The DNA for the CDR3 is TGTGCCAGTAGTACCCCTCCCCGGGACAGGGGCCTGTATAGCAATCAGCCCCAGCATTTT. It codes for CASSTPPRDRGLYSNQPQHF.

The chain combines TRBV5-6 with TRBJ2-1; 13 bases fit TRBD2. Germline CDR1 and CDR2: SGHDT and YYEEEE. CDR3 length: 15 amino acids. The J segment lost 7 bases and the V segment lost 4 bases, leaving 5 bases of the junction unmatched. The CDR3 DNA sequence: TGTGCCAGCAGCAACGGGACTAGCGGGATGAATGAGCAGTTCTTC. This sequence encodes CASSNGTSGMNEQFF.

This chain uses TRBV19 with TRBJ2-3; 9 positions match TRBD2. The CDR3 consists of 16 residues. V shed 5 bases, J shed 2 bases, and the junction held 8 bases outside the gene matches. Germline V gene lookup returns CDR1 LNHDA and CDR2 SQIVND (reference sequence). The CDR3 region has the DNA TGTGCCAGTAGTTCGACGGGACTAGCCGTCACAGATACGCAGTATTTT. This gives the protein CASSSTGLAVTDTQYF.

The V gene is TRBV6-1, the J gene TRBJ1-6; D is ambiguous. Germline V gene data show CDR1 as MNHNS and CDR2 as SASEGT. The ends were cut back, 5 bases at V and 14 bases at J, with 10 bases in the middle. This CDR3 has 11 amino acids. CDR3 residues: CASSLEFTLHF. As DNA, the CDR3 is TGTGCCAGCAGTTTAGAGTTTACCCTCCACTTT.

This chain links TRBV4-1 with TRBJ1-2; possibly TRBD1 for D (5 bases). Germline values: CDR1 MGHRA, CDR2 YSYEKL. This CDR3 spans 16 amino acids. Trimming removed 1 base from V and 3 bases from J, with 15 bases in between. The CDR3 DNA reads TGCGCCAGCAGCCAAGTGAAGCCCCAGGGCCACTATGGCTACACCTTC. It translates to CASSQVKPQGHYGYTF.

The V and J genes are TRBV29-1 and TRBJ1-2, with no clear D. Trimming stripped 2 bases from V and 8 bases from J, with 12 bases between. The CDR3 spans 12 residues. The germline V gene has CDR1 SQVTM and CDR2 ANQGSEA. The chain's CDR3 is CSVELPLPGYTF. In nucleotides, the CDR3 is TGCAGCGTTGAACTCCCCCTCCCGGGCTACACCTTC.

The DNA of the CDR3 is TGTGCCAGCAGTCTCCGGACAGGGGCCTACGAGCAGTACTTC. Residues: CASSLRTGAYEQYF. The chain joins TRBV6-5 to TRBJ2-7; TRBD1 matches 9 bases. CDR3 size: 14 residues. Germline CDR1 and CDR2: MNHEY and SVGAGI. Trimming at V came to 5 bases and at J to 2 bases, leaving 4 bases not matched to a gene.

The chain employs TRBV6-1 and TRBJ2-7; TRBD1 is a possible D gene (5 bases). The germline V gene has CDR1 MNHNS and CDR2 SASEGT. V lost 1 base and J lost 9, with 10 bases in between. The CDR3 length is 12 residues. The CDR3 DNA sequence: TGTGCCAGCAGTGAAGGGGGCCCCGGGCAGTACTTC. Translation: CASSEGGPGQYF.

The chain joins TRBV15 to TRBJ2-3; 8 bases align to TRBD1. Germline trimming cut 2 bases from V and 4 bases from J; bases unmatched to any gene: 5. The CDR3 length is 15 residues. Per the germline V gene, CDR1 is LNHNV and CDR2 is YYDKDF (reference sequence). The CDR3 loop is CATSRSTGDADTQYF. In nucleotides, the CDR3 is TGTGCCACCAGCAGATCGACAGGGGATGCAGATACGCAGTATTTT.

The rearrangement links TRBV2 to TRBJ2-7, with D possibly matching TRBD1 (6 bases). Deletions cut 3 bases from V and 2 bases from J, with 20 bases between. Germline CDR1 SNHLY, CDR2 FYNNEI. There are 17 residues in the CDR3. CDR3 amino acids: CASSEAPTGNTAYEQYF. CDR3 nucleotides: TGTGCCAGCAGTGAGGCCCCTACAGGGAATACCGCCTACGAGCAGTACTTC.

CDR3 in DNA: TGTGCCAGCAGCCTCATTGGGGGCGGCGGGGGGTCCTACGAGCAGTACTTC. Protein sequence: CASSLIGGGGGSYEQYF. V usage is TRBV28 and J usage is TRBJ2-7; 8 positions match TRBD2. V shed 6 bases and J 1 base; nucleotides not matched to a gene: 14. The CDR3 is 17 amino acids. Germline V CDR1 and CDR2: MDHEN, SYDVKM.

As DNA, the CDR3 is TGTGCCTGTTTTACGCAGAACTATGGCTACACCTTC. Protein sequence: CACFTQNYGYTF. The rearrangement links TRBV30 to TRBJ1-2; no firm D call. V dropped 6 bases and J dropped 2 bases, with 10 bases sitting between them. The V gene's germline CDR1 is GTSNPN and CDR2 SVGIG (reference sequence). The CDR3 consists of 12 residues.

The chain joins TRBV6-5 to TRBJ1-2, with 9 bases matching TRBD1. Germline V gives CDR1 MNHEY, CDR2 SVGAGI. Germline trimming cut 6 bases from V and 5 bases from J; bases unmatched to any gene: 4. This CDR3 has 13 amino acids. The CDR3 loop reads CASSRDRGYGYTF. CDR3 bases: TGTGCCAGCAGCCGCGACAGGGGGTATGGCTACACCTTC.

The chain has TRBV19 and TRBJ2-2, with TRBD1 matching over 8 bases. Germline CDR1 reads LNHDA; CDR2 reads SQIVND (reference sequence). This CDR3 comprises 14 residues. Trimming removed 5 bases from V and 7 bases from J; junction bases left unmatched: 6. The CDR3: CASSLTGADGELFF. The CDR3 DNA reads TGTGCCAGTAGTCTGACAGGGGCGGACGGGGAGCTGTTTTTT.

The rearrangement joins TRBV16 to TRBJ2-7, with 7 bases that match TRBD2. With V trimmed by 0 bases and J by 2 bases, 10 bases remained unmatched. Per the germline V gene, CDR1 is KGHSY and CDR2 is FQNENV. This CDR3 comprises 17 residues. CDR3 in DNA: TGTGCCAGCAGCCAATCGGGTAGAGGGAGGGGAACCTACGAGCAGTACTTC. Translation: CASSQSGRGRGTYEQYF.

V is TRBV7-3 and J is TRBJ2-1; 9 bases agree with TRBD2. V gave up 5 bases and J gave up 4 bases; unmatched junction bases: 6. CDR3 length equals 15 residues. Germline V CDR1 and CDR2: SGHTA, FQGTGA. The CDR3 sequence: CASSQAGGGYNEQFF. Written as DNA, the CDR3 is TGTGCCAGCAGCCAAGCGGGAGGAGGTTACAATGAGCAGTTCTTC.

CDR3 DNA: TGTGCCTGGAGCTATTCCGGCCTAGCGGGAGGGACCGGGGAGCTGTTTTTT. Translated: CAWSYSGLAGGTGELFF. The rearrangement uses TRBV30 and TRBJ1-3, with TRBD2 matching 12 bases. The end of the DNA is better explained by TRBJ2-2, so the J call may be wrong. CDR3 size: 17 residues. Per germline, CDR1 GTSNPN and CDR2 SVGIG (reference sequence).

The rearrangement joins TRBV18 to TRBJ2-7; TRBD1 might be the D (6 bases). Per the germline V gene, CDR1 is KGHSH and CDR2 is LQKENI. The CDR3 extends over 13 amino acids. Trimming shortened V by 1 base and J by 5 bases, and 9 bases separated the two germline ends. The CDR3 sequence: CASSPHRDDEQYF. For the CDR3, the DNA is TGTGCCAGCTCACCACACAGGGACGACGAGCAGTACTTC.

The rearrangement links TRBV27 to TRBJ2-4; tentatively, D is TRBD2 (6 bases). Germline V gene lookup returns CDR1 MNHEY and CDR2 SMNVEV (reference sequence). This CDR3 region has 12 residues. The V end lost 0 bases, the J end lost 9 bases, and 6 bases lay between the germline ends. CDR3 bases: TGTGCCAGCAGTTTATCGGGGGGCATTCAGTACTTC. Its protein product is CASSLSGGIQYF.

The chain is built from TRBV7-8 and TRBJ2-7, with D tentatively TRBD1 (5 bases). CDR3 length: 11 residues. Germline CDR1 is SGHVS and CDR2 is FQNEAQ. V lost 6 bases and J 4 bases, leaving 7 bases between the germline ends. The CDR3 protein is CASRAGYEQYF. CDR3 DNA sequence: TGTGCCAGCAGGGCAGGGTACGAGCAGTACTTC.

This chain connects TRBV29-1 to TRBJ1-1, with a weak D call TRBD1 (5 bases). V shed 4 bases and J shed 0 bases, with 12 bases lying between them. CDR1 and CDR2 from the germline V gene are SQVTM and ANQGSEA. The CDR3 consists of 14 residues. The CDR3 spells CSVGTGYMNTEAFF. DNA for the CDR3: TGCAGCGTTGGAACAGGATACATGAACACTGAAGCTTTCTTT.

V usage is TRBV5-1 and J usage is TRBJ2-5; TRBD2 might be the D (6 bases). Germline lookup yields CDR1 SGHRS and CDR2 YFSETQ. Trimming stripped 2 bases from V and 5 bases from J, with 19 bases between. The CDR3 totals 16 residues. CDR3 DNA: TGCGCCAGCAGCTTAGTTCTAGCGCTTAGAGTGGAGACCCAGTACTTC. Translation: CASSLVLALRVETQYF. Complete variable domain (other parts from reference TRBV5-1 and TRBJ2-5): KAGVTQTPRYLIKTRGQQVTLSCSPISGHRSVSWYQQTPGQGLQFLFEYFSETQRNKGNFPGRFSGRQFSNSRSEMNVSTLELGDSALYLCASSLVLALRVETQYFGPGTRLLVL.

The J gene is TRBJ1-2, the V gene TRBV9; a weak D match, TRBD1 (6 bases). This CDR3 has 13 amino acids. Germline CDR1 SGDLS, CDR2 YYNGEE. The V end lost 4 bases, the J end lost 3 bases, and 10 bases lay between the germline ends. CDR3 in amino acids: CASSPRQDYGYTF. CDR3 DNA: TGTGCCAGCAGCCCCAGACAGGACTATGGCTACACCTTC.

The gene calls are TRBV7-2 and TRBJ2-7, with a weak D call TRBD2 (7 bases). CDR1 and CDR2 (germline): SGHTA, FQGNSA. Trimming removed 2 bases from V and 1 base from J, with 15 bases in between. There are 16 residues in the CDR3. The CDR3 bases are TGTGCCAGCAGCTTATCAGGGGCTAGCGGATCCTACGAGCAGTACTTC. Protein sequence: CASSLSGASGSYEQYF.

The chain is built from TRBV5-1 and TRBJ1-5, with 8 bases aligning to TRBD1. This CDR3 has 15 amino acids. Germline V CDR1 and CDR2: SGHRS, YFSETQ. With 4 bases clipped from V and 3 bases from J, the junction kept 6 bases outside the gene matches. The CDR3 DNA is TGCGCCAGCAGCCCCGGACAGGGCTCCAATCAGCCCCAGCATTTT. Translating it yields CASSPGQGSNQPQHF.

This rearrangement joins TRBV30 to TRBJ1-1, with D maybe TRBD1 (6 bases). Between the trimmed V and J ends, which lost 1 base and 3 bases, there was a span of 15 bases. The CDR3 has 15 amino acids. CDR1 GTSNPN and CDR2 SVGIG come from the germline V gene (reference sequence). The CDR3 reads CAWSEFAGADTEAFF. In DNA form, the CDR3 reads TGTGCCTGGAGTGAGTTTGCAGGGGCTGACACTGAAGCTTTCTTT.

This chain joins TRBV18 and TRBJ1-1, with 8 bases matching TRBD1. Per the germline V gene, CDR1 is KGHSH and CDR2 is LQKENI. Trimming removed 3 bases from V and 1 base from J; junction bases left unmatched: 10. The CDR3 is 17 amino acids. The CDR3 is CASSPAGQASRNTEAFF. The CDR3 coding sequence is TGTGCCAGCTCACCGGCGGGACAGGCTTCTAGGAACACTGAAGCTTTCTTT.

The J gene is TRBJ1-2, the V gene TRBV2, with 8 bases matching TRBD1. V dropped 4 bases and J dropped 7; count of bases not matched to a gene: 14. This CDR3 is built from 16 residues. In germline, CDR1 is SNHLY, CDR2 FYNNEI. The CDR3 DNA reads TGTGCCAGCAGTGTTTGGACAGGGTCGGAAGGTGGTGGCTACACCTTC. It encodes CASSVWTGSEGGGYTF.